What follows are 27 T cell receptor beta chains derived from one specimen sequenced in a study of early T cells in non-severe SARS-CoV-2 infection. TCRdb itself ran the 5' RACE reads through MiXCR, one entry per CDR3 protein. The profile shows 55,000 to 85,000 distinct CDR3 sequences, 9% to 10% of them singletons. Sequences were derived from whole blood, sampled at baseline. These receptors were taken from an adult who was a healthcare worker with PCR-confirmed SARS-CoV-2 infection or an uninfected control (not recorded which).

This clonotype appeared many times. The chain couples TRBV29-1 to TRBJ1-2, with TRBD1 as a possible D gene (6 bases). Germline CDR1 and CDR2: SQVTM and ANQGSEA. V was clipped by 2 bases and J by 3 bases, with 10 bases between them. The CDR3 contains 13 residues. CDR3 region: CSVETGGDYGYTF. DNA of the CDR3: TGCAGCGTTGAAACCGGGGGCGACTATGGCTACACCTTC.

This clonotype came up many times. This chain joins TRBV5-1 and TRBJ2-5, with D hard to call. Germline values: CDR1 SGHRS, CDR2 YFSETQ. The CDR3 consists of 14 residues. With 0 bases removed from V and 0 bases from J, the gap between germline ends came to 6 bases. The CDR3 DNA reads TGCGCCAGCAGCTTGGAAGGGAACCAAGAGACCCAGTACTTC. Encoded protein: CASSLEGNQETQYF.

This clonotype has only a few counts. J is TRBJ2-5 and V is TRBV11-3, with 7 bases fitting TRBD1. CDR3 size: 16 residues. The V gene's germline CDR1 is SGHNT and CDR2 YENEEA. The V segment lost 4 bases and the J segment 5 bases; nucleotides outside the gene matches: 13. Here the CDR3 reads CASSSQGDSESETQYF. The CDR3 DNA reads as TGTGCCAGCAGCTCTCAGGGGGATAGTGAGTCCGAGACCCAGTACTTC.

The CDR3 spells CASKFGLAGSFDEQYF. CDR3 DNA sequence: TGTGCCAGCAAATTTGGGCTAGCGGGATCTTTCGACGAGCAGTACTTC. The V and J genes are TRBV6-6 and TRBJ2-7, with 9 bases matching TRBD2. The trim removed 7 bases at V and 5 bases at J, leaving 15 bases unmatched. Germline CDR1 reads MNHNY; CDR2 reads SVGAGI (reference sequence). The CDR3 extends over 16 amino acids.

Comments on this clonotype: Since a much larger clone is just one base distant, this may be a read error. This sequence joins TRBV18 and TRBJ2-7; 10 bases are a match to TRBD1. Germline V CDR1 and CDR2: KGHSH, LQKENI. The CDR3 spans 15 residues. The CDR3 sequence: CASSLGTGVYYEHYF. Written as DNA, the CDR3 is TGTGCCAGCTCACTCGGGACAGGGGTATATTACGAGCACTACTTC. Drawing the rest from reference TRBV18 and TRBJ2-7, the complete variable domain is NAGVMQNPRHLVRRRGQEARLRCSPMKGHSHVYWYRQLPEEGLKFMVYLQKENIIDESGMPKERFSAEFPKEGPSILRIQQVVRGDSAAYFCASSLGTGVYYEHYFGPGTRLTVT.

This clonotype has at least ten counts. Since the CDR3 does not end with the conserved phenylalanine or tryptophan, this likely comes from a read error. The chain uses TRBV15 and TRBJ1-1; no clear D gene. The V end was cut by 0 bases, the J end by 7 bases, with 18 bases between. Germline V gene data show CDR1 as LNHNV and CDR2 as YYDKDF (reference sequence). The CDR3 length is 16 residues. For the CDR3, the DNA is TGTGCCACCAGCAGAGATGAGTTGCGGGCTGGGTTTGAAGCTTTCTGT. As protein: CATSRDELRAGFEAFC.

The sample holds many counts of this clonotype. The V gene is TRBV4-3, the J gene TRBJ2-1; 7 bases line up with TRBD1. Germline CDR1 and CDR2: LGHNA and YSLEER. J lost 9 bases, V lost 4 bases, and 12 bases had no gene match. This CDR3 contains 15 residues. The CDR3 loop is CASSRNTGARIEQFF. The CDR3 DNA is TGCGCCAGCAGCCGGAATACAGGGGCACGGATTGAGCAGTTCTTC.

This clonotype was seen more than once but under ten times. V gene TRBV5-5 combines with J gene TRBJ2-1; 9 positions agree with TRBD2. Germline CDR1 reads SGHKS; CDR2 reads YYEKEE (reference sequence). This CDR3 is built from 15 residues. The trim removed 6 bases at V and 8 bases at J, leaving 12 bases unmatched. The CDR3 nucleotides are TGTGCCAGCACGTCTCTAGCGGCGGGAGGGGATGAGCAGTTCTTC. Residues: CASTSLAAGGDEQFF.

The chain uses TRBV5-6 and TRBJ2-7, with D unresolved. This CDR3 is 16 amino acids long. V was trimmed by 0 bases and J by 6 bases, leaving 19 bases between them. Germline V gene data show CDR1 as SGHDT and CDR2 as YYEEEE. The CDR3 reads CASSLDPGRAPSEQYF. The CDR3 DNA follows: TGTGCCAGCAGCTTGGACCCCGGGCGAGCGCCTAGCGAGCAGTACTTC.

Regarding this clonotype: This could be a read error, since a much larger clone is one nucleotide away. V usage is TRBV12-3 or TRBV12-4 and J usage is TRBJ1-3; D is unclear. Trimming cost V 2 bases and J 2 bases, with 7 bases left between them. This CDR3 comprises 14 residues. CDR3 in amino acids: CASSLTDTGNTIYF. The CDR3 coding sequence is TGTGCCAGCAGTTTAACCGACACTGGAAACACCATATATTTT.

This clonotype was seen at least ten times. V is TRBV6-5 and J is TRBJ2-7; no clear D gene. Germline lookup yields CDR1 MNHEY and CDR2 SVGAGI. Deletions cut 6 bases from V and 5 bases from J, with 17 bases between. This CDR3 has 14 residues. DNA for the CDR3: TGTGCCAGCAGCCTACGGCCCCTTTGGCACGAGCAGTACTTC. It encodes CASSLRPLWHEQYF.

This clonotype has a count of ten or more. The J gene is TRBJ2-7, the V gene TRBV6-2 or TRBV6-3; no clear D gene. Trimming pared 0 bases from V and 0 bases from J, leaving 15 bases between. Germline CDR1 and CDR2: MNHEY and SVGEGT. The CDR3 has 17 residues. CDR3: CASSYSPATDTSYEQYF. DNA for the CDR3: TGTGCCAGCAGTTACTCGCCAGCGACTGATACCTCCTACGAGCAGTACTTC.

The chain is built from TRBV9 and TRBJ2-5; possibly TRBD1 for D (5 bases). Germline assignment: CDR1 SGDLS and CDR2 YYNGEE. The germline V and J ends were trimmed by 2 bases and 2 bases, with 7 bases remaining between them. CDR3 length equals 13 residues. CDR3 in DNA: TGTGCCAGCAGCGTGCGACAGCAAGAGACCCAGTACTTC. Translating it yields CASSVRQQETQYF.

This chain uses TRBV28 with TRBJ1-1; D perhaps matches TRBD1 (6 bases). In germline, CDR1 is MDHEN, CDR2 SYDVKM. V gave up 6 bases and J gave up 6 bases, with 14 bases separating them. This CDR3 comprises 13 residues. Written as DNA, the CDR3 is TGTGCCAGCAGGAAACAGGGTCGGGCTGAAGCTTTCTTT. The encoded protein is CASRKQGRAEAFF.

This clonotype showed up many times. The J gene is TRBJ1-5, the V gene TRBV6-1; a weak D match, TRBD1 (5 bases). CDR1 MNHNS and CDR2 SASEGT come from the germline V gene. V was trimmed by 7 bases and J by 4 bases, leaving 11 bases between them. The CDR3 is 13 residues long. CDR3 sequence: CASIYQGNQPQHF. In DNA form, the CDR3 reads TGTGCCAGCATCTACCAGGGTAATCAGCCCCAGCATTTT.

This clonotype was detected ten times or more. V gene TRBV6-6 combines with J gene TRBJ1-2; D remains ambiguous. Trimming removed 10 bases at V and 2 bases at J, with 8 bases between. CDR1 is MNHNY, CDR2 SVGAGI, per germline (reference sequence). This CDR3 region has 11 residues. CDR3 DNA sequence: TGTGCCACCCAGGCGAACTATGGCTACACCTTC. Protein sequence: CATQANYGYTF.

This clonotype occurred a few times. This chain uses TRBV29-1 with TRBJ2-5; D is uncertain. The V gene lost 5 bases and the J gene lost 5 bases, with 12 bases spanning the gap. In germline, CDR1 is SQVTM, CDR2 ANQGSEA. The CDR3 contains 12 residues. The CDR3 region has the DNA TGCAGCGTTCCTTGGGGTCGGGAGACCCAGTACTTC. Protein product: CSVPWGRETQYF.

The chain couples TRBV9 to TRBJ2-7; 10 positions agree with TRBD1. Trimming took 3 bases from V and 7 from J; bases not matched to a gene: 7. The CDR3 runs 14 residues. Germline V CDR1 and CDR2: SGDLS, YYNGEE. DNA of the CDR3: TGTGCCAGCAGCGCCCGGGACAGGGGTAATGAGCAGTACTTC. Its translation is CASSARDRGNEQYF. The variable domain in full, completed from reference TRBV9 and TRBJ2-7, reads DSGVTQTPKHLITATGQRVTLRCSPRSGDLSVYWYQQSLDQGLQFLIQYYNGEERAKGNILERFSAQQFPDLHSELNLSSLELGDSALYFCASSARDRGNEQYFGPGTRLTVT.

The chain joins TRBV19 to TRBJ2-3, with 9 bases matching TRBD2. The CDR3 consists of 16 residues. Per germline, CDR1 LNHDA and CDR2 SQIVND (reference sequence). Trimming took 4 bases from V and 2 from J; bases not matched to a gene: 7. Here the CDR3 DNA reads TGTGCCAGTAGTACGTTCCTAGCGGGAAACACAGATACGCAGTATTTT. Translation: CASSTFLAGNTDTQYF.

This clonotype was observed a few times. The chain couples TRBV19 to TRBJ2-5, with 11 bases fitting TRBD2. Looked up from germline, CDR1 is LNHDA and CDR2 is SQIVND (reference sequence). The CDR3 consists of 15 residues. With V trimmed by 4 bases and J by 5 bases, 6 bases remained unmatched. CDR3: CASSKTSGIVETQYF. CDR3 in DNA: TGTGCCAGTAGTAAGACTAGCGGGATCGTGGAGACCCAGTACTTC. Based on the CDR3 plus reference TRBV19 and TRBJ2-5, the full variable domain is DGGITQSPKYLFRKEGQNVTLSCEQNLNHDAMYWYRQDPGQGLRLIYYSQIVNDFQKGDIAEGYSVSREKKESFPLTVTSAQKNPTAFYLCASSKTSGIVETQYFGPGTRLLVL.

This clonotype appeared many times. V and J are TRBV28 and TRBJ1-5; D uncertain. The germline V gene has CDR1 MDHEN and CDR2 SYDVKM. The CDR3 has 12 residues. Trimming took off 7 bases at V and 10 bases at J, with 14 bases between the two ends. CDR3 nucleotides: TGTGCCAGCACCACATCGTCCCAACCCCAGCATTTT. Translation: CASTTSSQPQHF. Filled out from reference TRBV28 and TRBJ1-5, the complete variable domain reads DVKVTQSSRYLVKRTGEKVFLECVQDMDHENMFWYRQDPGLGLRLIYFSYDVKMKEKGDIPEGYSVSREKKERFSLILESASTNQTSMYLCASTTSSQPQHFGDGTRLSIL.

This clonotype was counted a few times. This chain joins TRBV7-9 and TRBJ2-7, with TRBD2 as a possible D gene (5 bases). Germline assignment: CDR1 SEHNR and CDR2 FQNEAQ (reference sequence). The CDR3 covers 12 residues. V shed 1 base and J shed 7 bases, with 8 bases lying between them. The CDR3 region has the DNA TGTGCCAGCAGCTTAGGACCGGGGGAGCAGTACTTC. This sequence encodes CASSLGPGEQYF.

In its sample, this clonotype was seen many times. The chain combines TRBV28 with TRBJ1-2; 7 bases match TRBD1. V was pared by 6 bases and J by 1 base, with 5 bases of the junction left unmatched. CDR1 MDHEN and CDR2 SYDVKM come from the germline V gene. The CDR3 is 14 amino acids. The DNA of the CDR3 is TGTGCCAGCAGGTCAGGGGGAAATAACTATGGCTACACCTTC. This encodes CASRSGGNNYGYTF.

The table lists this clonotype with a few counts. This sequence joins TRBV6-1 and TRBJ1-1, with D possibly matching TRBD1 (5 bases). The length of the CDR3 is 14 residues. Germline CDR1 reads MNHNS; CDR2 reads SASEGT. The germline V and J ends were trimmed by 0 bases and 4 bases, with 9 bases remaining between them. The CDR3 reads CASSEAWGSTEAFF. CDR3 bases: TGTGCCAGCAGTGAAGCATGGGGGAGCACTGAAGCTTTCTTT.

This clonotype was seen only a few times. At one of its ends the junction is not consistent with the germline gene, which may arise from a read error. V usage is TRBV27 and J usage is TRBJ2-7; D remains ambiguous. The CDR3 is made up of 15 amino acids. Germline V lookup: CDR1 MNHEY, CDR2 SMNVEV (reference sequence). The CDR3 DNA sequence: TGTGCCAGCAGTTTATCCGACCTTACCTCCCACGAGCAGTACTTC. This codes for CASSLSDLTSHEQYF.

The sample holds a few counts of this clonotype. The chain joins TRBV7-3 to TRBJ2-1; D is ambiguous. Germline V gives CDR1 SGHTA, CDR2 FQGTGA. Between the trimmed V and J ends, which lost 0 bases and 6 bases, there was a span of 9 bases. CDR3 length: 14 amino acids. CDR3 DNA sequence: TGTGCCAGCAGCTTAACTTGGGCAAGCAATGAGCAGTTCTTC. It translates to CASSLTWASNEQFF.

This clonotype was picked up many times. The chain recombines TRBV28 with TRBJ1-2, with D maybe TRBD1 (6 bases). From germline, CDR1 is MDHEN and CDR2 SYDVKM. This CDR3 comprises 13 residues. With 2 bases removed from V and 5 bases from J, the gap between germline ends came to 9 bases. The CDR3 DNA follows: TGTGCCAGCAGTTTAAGGGGGTCATATGGCTACACCTTC. Translated, it gives CASSLRGSYGYTF.